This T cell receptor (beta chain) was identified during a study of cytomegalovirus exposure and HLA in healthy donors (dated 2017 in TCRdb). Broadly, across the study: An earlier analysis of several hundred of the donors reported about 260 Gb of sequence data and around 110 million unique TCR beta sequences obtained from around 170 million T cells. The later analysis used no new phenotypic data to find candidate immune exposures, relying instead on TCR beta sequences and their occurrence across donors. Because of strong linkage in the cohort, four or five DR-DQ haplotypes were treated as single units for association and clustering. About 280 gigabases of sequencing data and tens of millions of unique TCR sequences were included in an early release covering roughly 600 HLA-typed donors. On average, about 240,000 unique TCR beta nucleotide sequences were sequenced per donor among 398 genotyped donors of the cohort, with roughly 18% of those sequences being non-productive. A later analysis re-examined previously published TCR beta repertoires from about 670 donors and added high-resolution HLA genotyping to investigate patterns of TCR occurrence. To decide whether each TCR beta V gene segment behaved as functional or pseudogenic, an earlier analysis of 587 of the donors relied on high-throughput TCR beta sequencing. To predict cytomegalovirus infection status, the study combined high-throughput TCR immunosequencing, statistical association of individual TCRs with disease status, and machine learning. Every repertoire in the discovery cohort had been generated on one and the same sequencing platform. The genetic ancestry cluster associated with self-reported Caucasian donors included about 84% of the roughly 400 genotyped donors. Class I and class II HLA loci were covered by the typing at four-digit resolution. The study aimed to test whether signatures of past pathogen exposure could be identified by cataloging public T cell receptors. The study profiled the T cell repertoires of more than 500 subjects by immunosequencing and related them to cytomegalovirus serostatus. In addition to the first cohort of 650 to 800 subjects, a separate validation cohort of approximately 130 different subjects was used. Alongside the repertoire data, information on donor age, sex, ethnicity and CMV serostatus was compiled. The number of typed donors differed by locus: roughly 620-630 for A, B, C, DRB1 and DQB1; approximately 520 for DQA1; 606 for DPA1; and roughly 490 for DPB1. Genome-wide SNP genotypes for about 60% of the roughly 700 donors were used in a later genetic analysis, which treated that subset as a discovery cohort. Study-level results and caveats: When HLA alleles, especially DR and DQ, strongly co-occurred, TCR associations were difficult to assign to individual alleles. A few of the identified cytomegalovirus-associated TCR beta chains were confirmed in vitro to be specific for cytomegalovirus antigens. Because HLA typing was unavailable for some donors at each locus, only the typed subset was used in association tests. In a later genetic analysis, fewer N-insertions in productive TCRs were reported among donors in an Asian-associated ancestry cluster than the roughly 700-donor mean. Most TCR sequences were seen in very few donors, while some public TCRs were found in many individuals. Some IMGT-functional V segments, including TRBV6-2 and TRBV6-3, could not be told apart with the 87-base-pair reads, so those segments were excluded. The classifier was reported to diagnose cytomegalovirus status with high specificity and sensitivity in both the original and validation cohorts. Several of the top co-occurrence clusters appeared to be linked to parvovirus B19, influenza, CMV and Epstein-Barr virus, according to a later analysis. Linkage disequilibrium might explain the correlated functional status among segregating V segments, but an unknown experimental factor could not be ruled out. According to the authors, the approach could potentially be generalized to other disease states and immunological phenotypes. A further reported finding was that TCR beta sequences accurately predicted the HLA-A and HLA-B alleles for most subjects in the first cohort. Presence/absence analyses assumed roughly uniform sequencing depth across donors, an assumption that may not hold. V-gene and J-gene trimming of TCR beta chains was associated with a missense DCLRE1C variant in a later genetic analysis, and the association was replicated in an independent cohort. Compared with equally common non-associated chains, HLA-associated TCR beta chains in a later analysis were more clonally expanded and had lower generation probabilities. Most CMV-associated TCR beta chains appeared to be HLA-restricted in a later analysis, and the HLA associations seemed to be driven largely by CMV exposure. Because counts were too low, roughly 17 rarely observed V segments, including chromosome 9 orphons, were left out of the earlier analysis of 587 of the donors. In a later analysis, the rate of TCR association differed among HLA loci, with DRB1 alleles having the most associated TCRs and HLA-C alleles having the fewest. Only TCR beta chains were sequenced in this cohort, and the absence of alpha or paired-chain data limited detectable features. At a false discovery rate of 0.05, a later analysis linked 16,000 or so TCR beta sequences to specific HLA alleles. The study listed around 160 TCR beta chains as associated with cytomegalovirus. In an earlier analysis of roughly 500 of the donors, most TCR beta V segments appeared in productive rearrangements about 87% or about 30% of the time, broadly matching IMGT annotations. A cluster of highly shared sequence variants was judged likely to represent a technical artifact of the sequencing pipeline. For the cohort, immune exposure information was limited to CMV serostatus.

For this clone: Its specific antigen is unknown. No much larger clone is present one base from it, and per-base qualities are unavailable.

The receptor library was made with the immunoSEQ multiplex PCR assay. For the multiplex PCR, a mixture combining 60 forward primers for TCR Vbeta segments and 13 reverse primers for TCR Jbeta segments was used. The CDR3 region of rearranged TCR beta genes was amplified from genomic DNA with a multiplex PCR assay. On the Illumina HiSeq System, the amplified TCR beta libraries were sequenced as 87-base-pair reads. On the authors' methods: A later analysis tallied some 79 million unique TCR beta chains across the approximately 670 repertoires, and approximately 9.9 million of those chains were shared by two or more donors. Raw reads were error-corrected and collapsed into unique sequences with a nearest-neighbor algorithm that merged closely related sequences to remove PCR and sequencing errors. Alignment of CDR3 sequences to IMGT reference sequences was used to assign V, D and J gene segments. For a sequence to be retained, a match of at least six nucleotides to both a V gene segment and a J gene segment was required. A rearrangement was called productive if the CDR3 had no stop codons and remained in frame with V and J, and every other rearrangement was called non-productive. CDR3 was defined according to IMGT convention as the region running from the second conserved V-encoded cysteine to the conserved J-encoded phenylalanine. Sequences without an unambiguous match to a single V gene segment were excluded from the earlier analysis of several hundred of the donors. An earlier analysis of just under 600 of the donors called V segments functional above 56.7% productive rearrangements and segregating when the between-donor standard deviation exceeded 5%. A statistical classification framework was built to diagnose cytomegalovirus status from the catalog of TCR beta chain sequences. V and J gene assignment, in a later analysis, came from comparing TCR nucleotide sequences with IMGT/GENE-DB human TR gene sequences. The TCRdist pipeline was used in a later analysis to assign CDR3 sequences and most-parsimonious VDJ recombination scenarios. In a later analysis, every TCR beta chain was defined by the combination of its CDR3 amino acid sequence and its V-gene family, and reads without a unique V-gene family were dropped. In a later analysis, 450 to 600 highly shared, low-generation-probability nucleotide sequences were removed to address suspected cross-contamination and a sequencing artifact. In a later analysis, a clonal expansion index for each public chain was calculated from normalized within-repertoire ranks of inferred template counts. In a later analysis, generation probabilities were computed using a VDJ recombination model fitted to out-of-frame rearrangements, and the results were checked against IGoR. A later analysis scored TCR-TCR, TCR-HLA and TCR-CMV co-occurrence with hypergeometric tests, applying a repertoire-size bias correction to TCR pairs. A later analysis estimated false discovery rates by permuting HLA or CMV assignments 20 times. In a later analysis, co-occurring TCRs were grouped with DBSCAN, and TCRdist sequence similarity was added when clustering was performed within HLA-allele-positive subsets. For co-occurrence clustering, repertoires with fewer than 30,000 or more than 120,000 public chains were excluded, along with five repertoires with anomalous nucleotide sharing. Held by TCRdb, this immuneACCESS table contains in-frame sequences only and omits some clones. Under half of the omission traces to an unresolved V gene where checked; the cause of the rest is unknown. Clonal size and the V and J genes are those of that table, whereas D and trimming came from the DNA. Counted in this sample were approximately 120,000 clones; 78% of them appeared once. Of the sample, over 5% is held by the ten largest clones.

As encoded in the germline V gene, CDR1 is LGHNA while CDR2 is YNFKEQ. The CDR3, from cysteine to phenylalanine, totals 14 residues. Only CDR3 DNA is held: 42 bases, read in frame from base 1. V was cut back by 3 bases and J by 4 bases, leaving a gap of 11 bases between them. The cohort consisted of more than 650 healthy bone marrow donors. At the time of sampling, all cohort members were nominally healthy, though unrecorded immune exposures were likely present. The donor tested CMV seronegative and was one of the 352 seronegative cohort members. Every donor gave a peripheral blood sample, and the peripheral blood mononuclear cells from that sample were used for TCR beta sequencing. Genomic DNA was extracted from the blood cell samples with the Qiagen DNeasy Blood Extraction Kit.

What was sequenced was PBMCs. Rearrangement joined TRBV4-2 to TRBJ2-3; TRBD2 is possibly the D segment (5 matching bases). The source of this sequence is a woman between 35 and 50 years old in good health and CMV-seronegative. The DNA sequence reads TGTGCCAGCAGCCATGGGTCGGGGTCAGATACGCAGTATTTT. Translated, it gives CASSHGSGSDTQYF.